This is a list of T cell receptor beta chains from one sample in a study of shared T cell receptors in the human thymus. Assay: immunoSEQ multiplex PCR; the TCRdb copy retains only in-frame clones and omits some. The sample has approximately 660,000 clones, around 89% seen once. These data were likewise used in another study, on human thymus T cells.

Specimen: thymocytes. The source is a boy under two years old with a congenital heart defect. The CDR3 runs from the conserved cysteine through the conserved F or W. Each record gives: D gene, clone size, CDR3 length, V gene, J gene, CDR3 protein, CDR3 DNA. D genes are given only for firm matches. Some rows mark clone size as missing; the rest say once, few, many or name a class of expanded clone.

D gene: TRBD1
clone size: -
CDR3 length: 15
V gene: TRBV6-5
J gene: TRBJ2-5
CDR3 protein: CASSYRRDRGGEQYF
CDR3 DNA: TGTGCCAGCAGTTACCGCCGGGACAGGGGGGGAGAGCAGTACTTC

D gene: TRBD2
clone size: once
CDR3 length: 18
V gene: TRBV5-1
J gene: TRBJ2-5
CDR3 protein: CASSFPYGSGRTQETQYF
CDR3 DNA: TGCGCCAGCAGCTTCCCGTATGGTAGCGGGAGGACGCAGGAGACCCAGTACTTC

D gene: -
clone size: -
CDR3 length: 12
V gene: TRBV30
J gene: TRBJ1-4
CDR3 protein: CAWGSEYEKLFF
CDR3 DNA: TGTGCCTGGGGCTCGGAGTATGAAAAACTGTTTTTT

D gene: -
clone size: -
CDR3 length: 16
V gene: TRBV11-3
J gene: TRBJ2-3
CDR3 protein: CASSSMGAKRTDTQYF
CDR3 DNA: TGTGCCAGCAGCTCGATGGGGGCCAAGAGAACAGATACGCAGTATTTT

D gene: TRBD1
clone size: -
CDR3 length: 14
V gene: TRBV9
J gene: TRBJ2-1
CDR3 protein: CASSPQTGWNEQFF
CDR3 DNA: TGTGCCAGCAGCCCTCAGACAGGGTGGAATGAGCAGTTCTTC

D gene: -
clone size: -
CDR3 length: 13
V gene: TRBV2
J gene: TRBJ1-1
CDR3 protein: CASMRVIFGEAFF
CDR3 DNA: TGTGCCAGCATGAGGGTTATTTTTGGTGAAGCTTTCTTT

D gene: TRBD2
clone size: once
CDR3 length: 16
V gene: TRBV13
J gene: TRBJ2-7
CDR3 protein: CASSATDPSGAYEQYF
CDR3 DNA: TGTGCCAGCAGCGCTACTGACCCTAGCGGCGCCTACGAGCAGTACTTC

D gene: -
clone size: -
CDR3 length: 13
V gene: TRBV19
J gene: TRBJ1-1
CDR3 protein: CASSPPVNTEAFF
CDR3 DNA: TGTGCCAGTAGTCCCCCAGTGAACACTGAAGCTTTCTTT

D gene: TRBD2
clone size: -
CDR3 length: 17
V gene: TRBV4-3
J gene: TRBJ2-3
CDR3 protein: CASSQDPSGMSTDTQYF
CDR3 DNA: TGCGCCAGCAGCCAAGATCCCAGCGGGATGAGTACAGATACGCAGTATTTT

D gene: -
clone size: -
CDR3 length: 13
V gene: TRBV27
J gene: TRBJ2-7
CDR3 protein: CASMGVPSYEQYF
CDR3 DNA: TGTGCCAGCATGGGAGTTCCTTCTTACGAGCAGTACTTC

D gene: TRBD2
clone size: -
CDR3 length: 17
V gene: TRBV25-1
J gene: TRBJ2-5
CDR3 protein: CASSESPSRGGGETQYF
CDR3 DNA: TGTGCCAGCAGTGAGTCCCCCTCTAGAGGCGGGGGAGAGACCCAGTACTTC

D gene: TRBD1
clone size: -
CDR3 length: 14
V gene: TRBV6-6
J gene: TRBJ2-7
CDR3 protein: CASSGRQGGYEQYF
CDR3 DNA: TGTGCCAGCAGTGGACGACAGGGGGGCTACGAGCAGTACTTC

D gene: -
clone size: -
CDR3 length: 12
V gene: TRBV4-3
J gene: TRBJ2-1
CDR3 protein: CASSQVADSQFF
CDR3 DNA: TGCGCCAGCAGCCAAGTGGCGGACTCGCAGTTCTTC

D gene: TRBD2
clone size: few
CDR3 length: 15
V gene: TRBV18
J gene: TRBJ2-1
CDR3 protein: CASSPRTSAQDEQFF
CDR3 DNA: TGTGCCAGCTCACCACGGACTAGCGCCCAGGATGAGCAGTTCTTC

D gene: -
clone size: -
CDR3 length: 16
V gene: TRBV18
J gene: TRBJ2-1
CDR3 protein: CASSPPYSGQYNEQFF
CDR3 DNA: TGTGCCAGCTCACCACCGTATAGCGGACAATACAATGAGCAGTTCTTC

D gene: TRBD1
clone size: -
CDR3 length: 16
V gene: TRBV18
J gene: TRBJ2-7
CDR3 protein: CASSPSGGGIPYEQYF
CDR3 DNA: TGTGCCAGCTCACCGTCAGGGGGCGGGATACCCTACGAGCAGTACTTC

D gene: -
clone size: -
CDR3 length: 15
V gene: TRBV6-5
J gene: TRBJ2-7
CDR3 protein: CASSYFRESSYEQYF
CDR3 DNA: TGTGCCAGCAGTTACTTCCGGGAGAGCTCCTACGAGCAGTACTTC

D gene: -
clone size: once
CDR3 length: 18
V gene: TRBV4-2
J gene: TRBJ2-7
CDR3 protein: CASSQDWFGTPPSGEQYF
CDR3 DNA: TGTGCCAGCAGCCAAGATTGGTTCGGTACTCCACCCTCGGGCGAGCAGTACTTC

D gene: -
clone size: once
CDR3 length: 13
V gene: TRBV5-5
J gene: TRBJ2-7
CDR3 protein: CASSFTGSYEQYF
CDR3 DNA: TGTGCCAGCAGCTTTACCGGGAGCTACGAGCAGTACTTC

D gene: -
clone size: once
CDR3 length: 16
V gene: TRBV6-5
J gene: TRBJ2-7
CDR3 protein: CASSYSGQESSYEQYF
CDR3 DNA: TGTGCCAGCAGTTACTCGGGGCAGGAGAGCTCCTACGAGCAGTACTTC

D gene: TRBD1
clone size: -
CDR3 length: 12
V gene: TRBV27
J gene: TRBJ1-5
CDR3 protein: CASGTGVQPQHF
CDR3 DNA: TGTGCCAGCGGCACAGGGGTCCAGCCCCAGCATTTT

D gene: -
clone size: few
CDR3 length: 14
V gene: TRBV9
J gene: TRBJ2-7
CDR3 protein: CASSPRTESYEQYF
CDR3 DNA: TGTGCCAGCAGCCCCCGGACAGAGTCCTACGAGCAGTACTTC

D gene: -
clone size: -
CDR3 length: 14
V gene: TRBV7-8
J gene: TRBJ2-2
CDR3 protein: CASSLSGKAGELFF
CDR3 DNA: TGTGCCAGCAGCTTATCAGGGAAGGCCGGGGAGCTGTTTTTT

D gene: TRBD2
clone size: -
CDR3 length: 18
V gene: TRBV9
J gene: TRBJ2-2
CDR3 protein: CASSVAPGLASNTGELFF
CDR3 DNA: TGTGCCAGCAGCGTAGCCCCAGGACTAGCTTCGAACACCGGGGAGCTGTTTTTT

D gene: TRBD2
clone size: -
CDR3 length: 15
V gene: TRBV9
J gene: TRBJ2-7
CDR3 protein: CASSVASGRADEQYF
CDR3 DNA: TGTGCCAGCAGCGTAGCGAGCGGGAGGGCCGACGAGCAGTACTTC

D gene: TRBD1
clone size: -
CDR3 length: 15
V gene: TRBV4-3
J gene: TRBJ1-2
CDR3 protein: CASSPGTGEIYGYTF
CDR3 DNA: TGCGCCAGCAGCCCTGGGACAGGGGAAATCTATGGCTACACCTTC

D gene: TRBD2
clone size: once
CDR3 length: 17
V gene: TRBV4-1
J gene: TRBJ2-5
CDR3 protein: CASSQERTSGRPQTQYF
CDR3 DNA: TGCGCCAGCAGCCAAGAGCGGACTAGCGGGAGACCACAGACCCAGTACTTC

D gene: -
clone size: -
CDR3 length: 15
V gene: TRBV7-2
J gene: TRBJ1-5
CDR3 protein: CASSTRPGLNQPQHF
CDR3 DNA: TGTGCCAGCAGCACCCGGCCGGGTTTAAATCAGCCCCAGCATTTT

D gene: TRBD2
clone size: -
CDR3 length: 15
V gene: TRBV7-9
J gene: TRBJ2-7
CDR3 protein: CASSLGTSGTHEQYF
CDR3 DNA: TGTGCCAGCAGCTTAGGAACTAGCGGGACCCACGAGCAGTACTTC

D gene: TRBD1
clone size: -
CDR3 length: 18
V gene: TRBV5-6
J gene: TRBJ2-2
CDR3 protein: CASSPGTGSSANTGELFF
CDR3 DNA: TGTGCCAGCAGCCCCGGGACAGGGAGTTCGGCGAACACCGGGGAGCTGTTTTTT

D gene: TRBD1
clone size: -
CDR3 length: 15
V gene: TRBV19
J gene: TRBJ1-5
CDR3 protein: CASSTGRGKNQPQHF
CDR3 DNA: TGTGCCAGTAGTACGGGCAGGGGGAAGAATCAGCCCCAGCATTTT

D gene: -
clone size: -
CDR3 length: 11
V gene: TRBV20-1
J gene: TRBJ2-1
CDR3 protein: CSVCAYNEQFF
CDR3 DNA: TGCAGTGTTTGCGCTTACAATGAGCAGTTCTTC

D gene: TRBD2
clone size: -
CDR3 length: 17
V gene: TRBV28
J gene: TRBJ2-1
CDR3 protein: CASSRPRGNGRDNEQFF
CDR3 DNA: TGTGCCAGCAGCCGCCCCCGAGGGAATGGGAGGGACAATGAGCAGTTCTTC

D gene: TRBD2
clone size: -
CDR3 length: 15
V gene: TRBV5-6
J gene: TRBJ2-2
CDR3 protein: CASSNRDYGGGELFF
CDR3 DNA: TGTGCCAGCAGCAACCGGGACTATGGGGGTGGGGAGCTGTTTTTT

D gene: TRBD1
clone size: -
CDR3 length: 17
V gene: TRBV27
J gene: TRBJ1-1
CDR3 protein: CASSFGQGGQVNTEAFF
CDR3 DNA: TGTGCCAGCAGTTTTGGACAGGGGGGTCAAGTGAACACTGAAGCTTTCTTT

D gene: TRBD1
clone size: -
CDR3 length: 15
V gene: TRBV29-1
J gene: TRBJ1-5
CDR3 protein: CSAQSTGESNQPQHF
CDR3 DNA: TGCAGCGCCCAGTCGACAGGGGAAAGCAATCAGCCCCAGCATTTT

D gene: -
clone size: -
CDR3 length: 17
V gene: TRBV5-1
J gene: TRBJ2-7
CDR3 protein: CASSLGRGAVDSYEQYF
CDR3 DNA: TGCGCCAGCAGCTTGGGGCGGGGAGCGGTCGACTCCTACGAGCAGTACTTC